This passage covers 5 T cell receptor beta chains from one sample sequenced in a study of T cell responses to AZD1222 COVID-19 vaccine. The data were produced by immunoSEQ multiplex PCR, yet TCRdb's version contains in-frame clones alone and is incomplete. Altogether some 170,000 clones are present, 85% to 90% being singletons, with the ten largest covering 1.5% to 2%. The sequences come from peripheral blood, collected on day 0 of AZD1222 vaccination. The receptor source for this set is an adult in good health.

The chain carries TRBV7-2 and TRBJ2-3; tentative D call: TRBD2 (5 bases). The CDR3 loop spans 15 amino acids. Germline V gives CDR1 SGHTA, CDR2 FQGNSA. V was trimmed by 6 bases and J by 1 base, leaving 14 bases between them. CDR3 region: CASRTAGLRTDTQYF. The CDR3 nucleotides read TGTGCCAGCAGAACCGCTGGACTCCGCACAGATACGCAGTATTTT.

The chain is built from TRBV11-3 and TRBJ1-1; unclear D gene. Germline V CDR1 and CDR2: SGHNT, YENEEA. The CDR3 loop spans 13 amino acids. V lost 2 bases to trimming and J lost 8 bases, with 12 bases between them. The CDR3 reads CASSLNPGGEAFF. The CDR3 nucleotides read TGTGCCAGCAGCTTAAATCCGGGAGGGGAAGCTTTCTTT.

The DNA for the CDR3 is TGTGCCAGCAGCTTGGTGGGGTCGACAGATACGCAGTATTTT. Translation gives CASSLVGSTDTQYF. This chain uses TRBV7-9 with TRBJ2-3, with unresolved D. There are 14 residues in the CDR3. Trimming stripped 3 bases from V and 3 bases from J, with 10 bases between. Germline lookup yields CDR1 SEHNR and CDR2 FQNEAQ (reference sequence).

The chain combines TRBV19 with TRBJ2-6, with D maybe TRBD2 (5 bases). The CDR3 length is 17 residues. Trimming pared 6 bases from V and 0 bases from J, leaving 15 bases between. Germline V gene data show CDR1 as LNHDA and CDR2 as SQIVND (reference sequence). The CDR3 DNA is TGTGCCAGTAGACCCCGGGGTACATTCTCTGGGGCCAACGTCCTGACTTTC. Its translation is CASRPRGTFSGANVLTF.

CDR3: CASSLQGFNEQFF. CDR3 bases: TGTGCCAGCAGTCTACAGGGATTCAATGAGCAGTTCTTC. The V gene is TRBV6-2 or TRBV6-3, the J gene TRBJ2-1, with D perhaps matching TRBD1 (6 bases). The CDR3 spans 13 residues. CDR1 is MNHEY, CDR2 SVGEGT, per germline. Trimming stripped 5 bases from V and 6 bases from J, with 11 bases between.